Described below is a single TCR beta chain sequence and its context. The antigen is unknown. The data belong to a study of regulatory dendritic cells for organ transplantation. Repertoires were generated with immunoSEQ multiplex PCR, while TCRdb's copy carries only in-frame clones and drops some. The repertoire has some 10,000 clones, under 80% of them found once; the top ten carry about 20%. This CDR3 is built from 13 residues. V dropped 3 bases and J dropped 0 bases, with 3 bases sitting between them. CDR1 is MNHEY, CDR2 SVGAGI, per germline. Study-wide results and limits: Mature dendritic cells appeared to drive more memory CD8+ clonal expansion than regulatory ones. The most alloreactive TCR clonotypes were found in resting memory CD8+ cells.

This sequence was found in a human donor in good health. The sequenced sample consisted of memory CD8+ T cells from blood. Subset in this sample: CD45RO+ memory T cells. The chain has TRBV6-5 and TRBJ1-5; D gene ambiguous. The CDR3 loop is CASSYSSNQPQHF. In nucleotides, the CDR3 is TGTGCCAGCAGTTATAGTAGCAATCAGCCCCAGCATTTT.